The T cell receptor beta chain under discussion was sequenced for a study of cytomegalovirus exposure and HLA in healthy donors. This clone was detected once. The antigen is not known. In the PCR, 60 Vbeta and 13 Jbeta primers were used. Here immunoSEQ multiplex PCR was the method, and the copy in TCRdb shows in-frame clones only, minus some. The sample holds about 180,000 clones; 75% to 85% are singletons and the top ten take 2% to 3%. Study findings and constraints: An analysis was carried out later, and it reportedly showed fewer N-insertions in an Asian-associated ancestry cluster than the approximately 660-donor mean. Rare TCR sequences predominated, though certain public TCRs were found in many donors.

The germline V gene has CDR1 SGHVS and CDR2 FQNEAQ. V shed 2 bases and J 7 bases; nucleotides not matched to a gene: 10. This CDR3 comprises 15 residues. The V and J genes are TRBV7-8 and TRBJ1-2; 7 bases are a match to TRBD1. Material for sequencing was PBMCs. The sequence came from a woman aged 25-40 years in good health and CMV-seropositive. The CDR3 spells CASSLRDSSRGGYTF. The DNA of the CDR3 is TGTGCCAGCAGCTTACGGGACAGCAGCCGGGGTGGCTACACCTTC.